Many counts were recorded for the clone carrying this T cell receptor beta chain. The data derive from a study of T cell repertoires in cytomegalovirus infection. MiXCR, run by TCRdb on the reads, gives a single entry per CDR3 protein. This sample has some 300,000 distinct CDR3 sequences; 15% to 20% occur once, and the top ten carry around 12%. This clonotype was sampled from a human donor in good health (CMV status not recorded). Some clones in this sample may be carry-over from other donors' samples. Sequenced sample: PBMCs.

For the CDR3, the DNA is TGCGCCAGCACTTTAGGAACGGGGGCCGGACGAGAGACCCAGTACTTC. Protein: CASTLGTGAGRETQYF. This chain links TRBV5-1 with TRBJ2-5; tentatively, D is TRBD1 or TRBD2 (6 bases each). Trimming pared 6 bases from V and 4 bases from J, leaving 22 bases between. This CDR3 has 16 residues. The V gene's germline CDR1 is SGHRS and CDR2 YFSETQ.